One sample yielded the 20 T cell receptor beta chains listed below, sequenced in a study of technical replicates of blood from a few donors (dated by TCRdb to between 2016 and 2019). Library prep was done by the immunoSEQ multiplex PCR assay. The immuneACCESS repertoire file appears here via TCRdb, limited to in-frame rearrangements. These files lack a portion of the clones; in checked studies, under half of the deficit traces to unresolved V genes, and the cause of the others is not known. Counted in this sample were 50,000 to 70,000 clones; around 93% of them appeared once. The biggest ten clones account for around 4.2% of the sample. The material sequenced was PBMCs. Receptor source: a human donor in good health. Some clones in this sample may be carry-over from other donors' samples.

A single count supports this clone. Its ends do not fully match the called genes, so a read error is possible. The chain joins TRBV7-3 to TRBJ2-3; D uncertain. This CDR3 is built from 14 residues. Germline assignment: CDR1 SGHTA and CDR2 FQGTGA. CDR3 residues: CASSVTSSTDTQYF. CDR3 nucleotide sequence: TGTGCCAGCAGCGTAACCTCTAGCACAGATACGCAGTATTTT.

CDR3 nucleotides: TGTGCCAGCAGTGAAGAGAACAGGGCGACCTACGAGCAGTACTTC. Encoded protein: CASSEENRATYEQYF. The rearrangement links TRBV6-1 to TRBJ2-7; maybe TRBD1 (6 bases). This CDR3 has 15 amino acids. CDR1 and CDR2 (germline): MNHNS, SASEGT. V lost 1 base and J 2 bases, leaving 12 bases between the germline ends.

This clone was counted once. V is TRBV11-2 and J is TRBJ2-5; D is possibly TRBD1 (6 bases). Trimming cost V 1 base and J 4 bases, with 13 bases left between them. Germline CDR1 and CDR2: SGHAT and FQNNGV. The CDR3 length is 15 residues. Here the CDR3 reads CASSLGQGFGETQYF. The CDR3, as DNA: TGTGCCAGCAGCTTAGGGCAGGGGTTCGGAGAGACCCAGTACTTC.

The V call is TRBV25-1, the J call TRBJ2-3, with a weak D call TRBD1 (5 bases). The germline V and J ends were trimmed by 0 bases and 0 bases, with 10 bases remaining between them. Germline V lookup: CDR1 MGHDK, CDR2 SYGVNS. There are 16 residues in the CDR3. CDR3 sequence (DNA): TGTGCCAGCAGTGAATACGGGCGGACAAGCACAGATACGCAGTATTTT. It is translated as CASSEYGRTSTDTQYF.

The CDR3 DNA reads as TGTGCCAGCAGTGTTGGCAGGGGAAATTCACCCCTCCACTTT. It yields the protein CASSVGRGNSPLHF. The genes are TRBV2 and TRBJ1-6, with D possibly TRBD1 on 6 matching bases. Germline loops: CDR1 SNHLY, CDR2 FYNNEI. The CDR3 length is 14 residues. The V gene lost 4 bases and the J gene lost 7 bases, with 11 bases spanning the gap. Combining the CDR3 with reference TRBV2 and TRBJ1-6 gives the whole variable domain EPEVTQTPSHQVTQMGQEVILRCVPISNHLYFYWYRQILGQKVEFLVSFYNNEISEKSEIFDDQFSVERPDGSNFTLKIRSTKLEDSAMYFCASSVGRGNSPLHFGNGTRLTVT.

The V gene is TRBV4-1, the J gene TRBJ2-5; the match to TRBD2 covers 10 bases. The germline gives CDR1 MGHRA, CDR2 YSYEKL. The length of the CDR3 is 17 residues. J was trimmed by 3 bases and V by 2 bases; bases with no gene match: 9. The chain's CDR3 is CASSQTRGLAVKETQYF. DNA for the CDR3: TGCGCCAGCAGCCAAACCCGTGGACTAGCGGTAAAAGAGACCCAGTACTTC.

J is TRBJ1-5 and V is TRBV12-5; 12 nucleotides agree with TRBD1. Per germline, CDR1 LGHNT and CDR2 FRNRAP. The V and J ends lost 1 base and 3 bases, in that order; junction bases with no gene match: 10. The CDR3 consists of 19 residues. The CDR3 reads CASGLGSPGQGANNQPQHF. The CDR3 DNA is TGTGCTAGTGGTTTGGGGAGCCCGGGACAGGGGGCCAACAATCAGCCCCAGCATTTT. Supplemented by reference TRBV12-5 and TRBJ1-5, the full variable domain reads DARVTQTPRHKVTEMGQEVTMRCQPILGHNTVFWYRQTMMQGLELLAYFRNRAPLDDSGMPKDRFSAEMPDATLATLKIQPSEPRDSAVYFCASGLGSPGQGANNQPQHFGDGTRLSIL.

This chain links TRBV15 with TRBJ2-2; D is undetermined. V lost 2 bases to trimming and J lost 0 bases, with 13 bases between them. The CDR3 length is 17 residues. Germline assignment: CDR1 LNHNV and CDR2 YYDKDF (reference sequence). The CDR3, as DNA: TGTGCCACCAGCAGACTCCCCGATAGTGCGAACACCGGGGAGCTGTTTTTT. Protein sequence: CATSRLPDSANTGELFF.

V is TRBV4-1 and J is TRBJ2-7; 8 nucleotides match TRBD1. Germline assignment: CDR1 MGHRA and CDR2 YSYEKL. The ends lost 0 bases at V and 2 bases at J; junction bases unmatched: 6. The CDR3 runs to 16 residues. CDR3 nucleotides: TGCGCCAGCAGCCAAGATCCGGGACAGGAGACCTACGAGCAGTACTTC. This gives the protein CASSQDPGQETYEQYF.

V usage is TRBV5-6 and J usage is TRBJ2-5; TRBD2 matches 9 bases. The CDR3 extends over 14 amino acids. The junction had 5 bases not matched to a gene; V was cut back by 5 bases and J by 3 bases. CDR1 and CDR2 (germline): SGHDT, YYEEEE. CDR3: CASSLLAGEETQYF. The CDR3 DNA is TGTGCCAGCAGTTTATTAGCGGGGGAAGAGACCCAGTACTTC.

This chain connects TRBV14 to TRBJ2-1; D is undetermined. Trimming removed 1 base at V and 4 bases at J, with 8 bases between. The CDR3 is made up of 14 amino acids. Germline lookup yields CDR1 SGHDN and CDR2 FVKESK. CDR3: CASSQGLGYNEQFF. The CDR3 DNA follows: TGTGCCAGCAGCCAAGGGCTAGGTTACAATGAGCAGTTCTTC.

The rearrangement links TRBV27 to TRBJ1-5; 8 nucleotides match TRBD1. The CDR3 contains 15 residues. Germline CDR1 is MNHEY and CDR2 is SMNVEV (reference sequence). Germline trimming cut 2 bases from V and 5 bases from J; bases unmatched to any gene: 5. The CDR3 sequence is CASSLRPGGDQPQHF. The DNA of the CDR3 is TGTGCCAGCAGTTTAAGGCCAGGGGGCGATCAGCCCCAGCATTTT.

The chain has TRBV7-8 and TRBJ2-7, with TRBD2 identical over 7 bases. CDR1 is SGHVS, CDR2 FQNEAQ, per germline. V shed 1 base, J shed 0 bases, and the junction held 3 bases outside the gene matches. This CDR3 region has 15 residues. This CDR3 is CASSLGASGSYEQYF. In DNA, the CDR3 is TGTGCCAGCAGCTTAGGGGCTAGCGGCTCCTACGAGCAGTACTTC.

Here the CDR3 DNA reads TGTGCCAGCAGTGAAGCTCCCACAACCACGATCTACGAGCAGTACTTC. It yields the protein CASSEAPTTTIYEQYF. The rearrangement uses TRBV6-1 and TRBJ2-7; D gene unclear. There are 16 residues in the CDR3. V dropped 0 bases and J dropped 3 bases, with 15 bases sitting between them. The germline CDR1 and CDR2 sequences are MNHNS and SASEGT.

A single count supports this clone. The chain is built from TRBV2 and TRBJ1-1; no clear D gene. Germline V CDR1 and CDR2: SNHLY, FYNNEI. The CDR3 consists of 13 residues. The germline V and J ends were trimmed by 2 bases and 4 bases, with 8 bases remaining between them. CDR3: CASSESPRTEAFF. As DNA, the CDR3 is TGTGCCAGCAGTGAAAGCCCGCGCACTGAAGCTTTCTTT.

The chain combines TRBV7-2 with TRBJ2-5; perhaps TRBD2 as D (7 bases). Trimming took 4 bases from V and 4 from J, leaving 13 bases between them. Germline CDR1 and CDR2: SGHTA and FQGNSA. This CDR3 is 14 amino acids long. Here the CDR3 reads CASSSWGGRETQYF. DNA for the CDR3: TGTGCCAGCAGCTCATGGGGGGGCCGAGAGACCCAGTACTTC. Supplemented by reference TRBV7-2 and TRBJ2-5, the full variable domain reads GAGVSQSPSNKVTEKGKDVELRCDPISGHTALYWYRQSLGQGLEFLIYFQGNSAPDKSGLPSDRFSAERTGGSVSTLTIQRTQQEDSAVYLCASSSWGGRETQYFGPGTRLLVL.

V is TRBV7-9 and J is TRBJ2-5; TRBD2 aligns across 11 bases. CDR1 and CDR2 (germline): SEHNR, FQNEAQ (reference sequence). Trimming at V came to 4 bases and at J to 5 bases, leaving 12 bases not matched to a gene. The CDR3 sequence is 17 residues long. CDR3 coding DNA: TGTGCCAGCAGCTCACCTGTACTAGCGGGAGACTGGGAGACCCAGTACTTC. This encodes CASSSPVLAGDWETQYF.

The genes are TRBV9 and TRBJ2-5; tentatively, D is TRBD2 (7 bases). The germline gives CDR1 SGDLS, CDR2 YYNGEE. This CDR3 region has 16 residues. With 0 bases removed from V and 4 bases from J, the gap between germline ends came to 16 bases. CDR3 DNA sequence: TGTGCCAGCAGCGTAGAGGGTCTGGGGGGGCGAGAGACCCAGTACTTC. Its translation: CASSVEGLGGRETQYF. The full variable domain, in which reference TRBV9 and TRBJ2-5 provide the parts outside the CDR3, is DSGVTQTPKHLITATGQRVTLRCSPRSGDLSVYWYQQSLDQGLQFLIQYYNGEERAKGNILERFSAQQFPDLHSELNLSSLELGDSALYFCASSVEGLGGRETQYFGPGTRLLVL.

This clone was recorded a few times. CDR3 amino acids: CASSFRAGGPEQFF. CDR3 DNA sequence: TGCGCCAGCAGCTTTAGGGCAGGGGGCCCTGAGCAGTTCTTC. The chain uses TRBV5-1 and TRBJ2-1; 8 bases match TRBD1. Germline V gene sequence: CDR1 SGHRS, CDR2 YFSETQ. The V segment lost 2 bases and the J segment 9 bases; nucleotides outside the gene matches: 7. The CDR3 consists of 14 residues.

The CDR3 DNA is TGTGCCAGCAGCCTAGCGGGAGAAGACAATGAGCAGTTCTTC. It specifies CASSLAGEDNEQFF. This chain links TRBV4-2 with TRBJ2-1, with TRBD2 matching over 9 bases. Losses at the gene ends were 4 bases for V and 5 bases for J; bases not matched to a gene: 3. This CDR3 spans 14 amino acids. CDR1 is LGHNA, CDR2 YNFKEQ, per germline.